This T cell receptor beta chain was identified during a study of OX40 agonist ivuxolimab in advanced cancers. This table comes from immunoSEQ multiplex PCR, and its TCRdb copy is limited to in-frame clones, with some not included. The data hold approximately 70,000 clones, with around 86% observed a single time. As for this clone: As yet, its antigen is unknown.

Findings and limits, study-wide: More expanded clones were seen, on average, in CD8+ T cells than in CD4+.

This clonotype was sampled from an adult with an advanced solid tumor such as melanoma, head and neck, liver or kidney cancer. Sequences were derived from CD4+ or CD8+ T cells sorted from blood, sampled in a trial of the OX40 agonist ivuxolimab.

CDR3 sequence (DNA): TGTGCCAGCACCCGACAGGGGGCCACCTACGAGCAGTACTTC. Protein sequence: CASTRQGATYEQYF. The chain employs TRBV5-6 and TRBJ2-7; 10 nucleotides line up with TRBD1. The CDR3 spans 14 residues. Germline CDR1 SGHDT, CDR2 YYEEEE. J was trimmed by 2 bases and V by 6 bases; bases with no gene match: 5.